One TCR beta chain is described in this entry. Its antigen is not known. V trimming: 3 bases; J trimming: 1 base; junction bases outside the gene matches: 3. This CDR3 has 15 residues. From germline, CDR1 is LNHDA and CDR2 SQIVND (reference sequence). 13 Jbeta primers and 60 Vbeta primers were used for the PCR. The table came from immunoSEQ multiplex PCR; TCRdb's copy has only in-frame clones and leaves some out. Its table lists approximately 75,000 clones. The entry originates in a study of cytomegalovirus exposure and HLA in healthy donors. About the study: HLA-typed donors were the source of approximately 80 million unique TCRs held in an early data release. Study-wide findings and caveats: Later analysis suggested most CMV-associated TCR beta chains were HLA-restricted.

Sequenced material: PBMCs. V is TRBV19 and J is TRBJ2-7; 10 bases are shared with TRBD1. This TCR came from a man aged 35 to 55 in good health and CMV-seronegative. In DNA, the CDR3 is TGTGCCAGTAGTATGCGGACAGGGGGATCCTACGAGCAGTACTTC. It is translated as CASSMRTGGSYEQYF.